Reported below is one TCR beta chain. In assigning cohorts, the study relied on participant-reported clinical history. This entry comes from a study of blood T cell repertoires in COVID-19. Whole-study context: Whether acute or convalescent, the COVID-19 samples came from the United States, Italy and Spain.

Source study methods: Amplification of reference gene primers was used by the study to estimate nucleated cell counts. The repertoire was sequenced with immunoSEQ multiplex PCR; TCRdb's copy has only in-frame clones and lacks some. D and trimming come from the DNA, and the V and J calls and clone size come from that table. The sample has around 180,000 clones; more than 75% are singletons. V was pared by 7 bases and J by 5 bases, with 10 bases between. The CDR3 runs 13 residues. Per the germline V gene, CDR1 is SGHRS and CDR2 is YFSETQ. Source material: PBMCs or T cells enriched from blood (not recorded which). This TCR was recovered from a woman in her twenties or thirties who had recovered from COVID-19. The chain combines TRBV5-1 with TRBJ1-6; D not certain. In DNA form, the CDR3 reads TGCGCCAGCCGCCGGGAAGATAATTCACCCCTCCACTTT. Translating gives CASRREDNSPLHF.